This passage covers 32 T cell receptor beta chains from one sample sequenced in a study of blood T cell repertoires in COVID-19. The method was immunoSEQ multiplex PCR; TCRdb's version includes in-frame clones alone and lacks a portion of them. The sample consists of about 97,000 clones, around four fifths of them appearing once. The sample consisted of peripheral blood. These receptors were obtained from a human donor in a cohort sampled during active COVID-19.

In the case of this clone: A read error may produce the germline difference seen at one junction end. This specimen includes other DNA sequences encoding the same CDR3. The chain uses TRBV6-5 and TRBJ2-1, with D maybe TRBD2 (6 bases). The V gene's germline CDR1 is MNHEY and CDR2 SVGAGI. The CDR3 totals 16 residues. CDR3 sequence (DNA): TGTGCCAGCAGTTGGTTTCTAGCGAGCTCCTACAATGAGCAATTCTTC. Its translation: CASSWFLASSYNEQFF.

The chain carries TRBV7-3 and TRBJ2-7; D might be TRBD2 (6 bases). V was clipped by 5 bases and J by 3 bases, with 11 bases between them. The CDR3 length is 13 residues. Germline V lookup: CDR1 SGHTA, CDR2 FQGTGA. CDR3: CASSVSGGYEQYF. The CDR3 coding sequence is TGTGCCAGCAGCGTTTCCGGGGGCTACGAGCAGTACTTC. The whole variable domain, remainder taken from reference TRBV7-3 and TRBJ2-7, is GAGVSQTPSNKVTEKGKYVELRCDPISGHTALYWYRQSLGQGPEFLIYFQGTGAADDSGLPNDRFFAVRPEGSVSTLKIQRTERGDSAVYLCASSVSGGYEQYFGPGTRLTVT.

The chain has TRBV15 and TRBJ2-2; the D gene is possibly TRBD1 (5 bases). The CDR3 has 14 residues. Per the germline V gene, CDR1 is LNHNV and CDR2 is YYDKDF (reference sequence). The germline V and J ends were trimmed by 0 bases and 7 bases, with 9 bases remaining between them. Written as DNA, the CDR3 is TGTGCCACCAGCAGAGATCAGCAGGGCGGGGAGCTGTTTTTT. Translating gives CATSRDQQGGELFF.

The chain combines TRBV6-5 with TRBJ1-2; D ambiguous. Germline CDR1 is MNHEY and CDR2 is SVGAGI. The CDR3 has 13 residues. Trimming left V 8 bases short and J 5 bases short, with 15 bases between. This CDR3 is CASSPRRGYGYTF. For the CDR3, the DNA is TGTGCCAGCTCCCCCAGGCGTGGATATGGCTACACCTTC.

The V call is TRBV6-1, the J call TRBJ1-4; D not resolved. This CDR3 is built from 14 residues. V lost 2 bases, J lost 8 bases, and 12 bases lay in between. Germline lookup yields CDR1 MNHNS and CDR2 SASEGT. CDR3 in amino acids: CASSELAALEKLFF. Here the CDR3 DNA reads TGTGCCAGCAGTGAACTAGCGGCCCTGGAAAAACTGTTTTTT.

This clone has a single count. V usage is TRBV4-2 and J usage is TRBJ2-7, with a tentative D call TRBD1 (8 bases). The CDR3 runs to 15 residues. In germline, CDR1 is LGHNA, CDR2 YNFKEQ. Trimming cost V 3 bases and J 3 bases, with 15 bases left between them. CDR3 region: CASSQEQGGYYEQYF. The CDR3 nucleotides read TGTGCCAGCAGCCAGGAACAGGGGGGGTACTACGAGCAGTACTTC.

The chain couples TRBV5-4 to TRBJ1-1, with a tentative D call TRBD1 (5 bases). Trimming cost V 4 bases and J 0 bases, with 22 bases left between them. This CDR3 is built from 18 residues. The V gene's germline CDR1 is SGHNT and CDR2 YYREEE (reference sequence). CDR3 coding DNA: TGTGCCAGCAGCCCAGGTGGACAAGTGACCCTCATGAACACTGAAGCTTTCTTT. Its protein is CASSPGGQVTLMNTEAFF.

This clone was observed a single time. The chain employs TRBV11-2 and TRBJ2-3, with 11 bases aligning to TRBD1. V dropped 5 bases and J dropped 5; count of bases not matched to a gene: 6. The germline V gene has CDR1 SGHAT and CDR2 FQNNGV. The CDR3 totals 15 residues. The CDR3 here is CASSTGQGALDTQYF. The CDR3 bases are TGTGCCAGCAGCACAGGACAGGGGGCTTTAGATACGCAGTATTTT.

The chain has TRBV6-2 or TRBV6-3 and TRBJ1-6; 7 bases align to TRBD1. The CDR3 runs 15 residues. J was trimmed by 9 bases and V by 6 bases; bases with no gene match: 11. CDR1 is MNHEY, CDR2 SVGEGT, per germline. The CDR3 DNA follows: TGTGCCAGCAGCCCGGCGACAGGGATGGGTTCACCCCTCCACTTT. Translated: CASSPATGMGSPLHF.

The rearrangement uses TRBV3-1 (or the pseudogene TRBV3-2) and TRBJ2-5, with 16 bases identical to TRBD2. The V segment lost 4 bases and the J segment 5 bases; nucleotides outside the gene matches: 7. Germline V gene sequence: CDR1 LGHDT, CDR2 YNNKEL (reference sequence). CDR3 size: 17 residues. For the CDR3, the DNA is TGTGCCAGCAGCCGCGGGACTAGCGGGGGGGCTTGGGAGACCCAGTACTTC. Translating gives CASSRGTSGGAWETQYF.

The chain carries TRBV6-5 and TRBJ2-2, with 9 nucleotides matching TRBD1. V dropped 7 bases and J dropped 5; count of bases not matched to a gene: 5. The CDR3 loop spans 14 amino acids. Germline lookup yields CDR1 MNHEY and CDR2 SVGAGI. The CDR3 DNA is TGTGCCAGCACTACAGGGGGCTGGACCGGGGAGCTGTTTTTT. Its protein product is CASTTGGWTGELFF.

J is TRBJ1-6 and V is TRBV5-6, with D perhaps matching TRBD1 (6 bases). CDR3 size: 14 residues. V dropped 0 bases and J dropped 7 bases, with 8 bases sitting between them. CDR1 SGHDT and CDR2 YYEEEE come from the germline V gene. The CDR3, as DNA: TGTGCCAGCAGCTTGGACAGGGCGAATTCACCCCTCCACTTT. Translating gives CASSLDRANSPLHF.

The sample holds one count of this clone. The chain uses TRBV6-2 or TRBV6-3 and TRBJ2-4; D is perhaps TRBD1 (6 bases). Germline V gene lookup returns CDR1 MNHEY and CDR2 SVGEGT. This CDR3 has 16 residues. V was clipped by 0 bases and J by 6 bases, with 15 bases between them. CDR3 in DNA: TGTGCCAGCAGTTACTCTAGGAACAGGGCTGGAAACATTCAGTACTTC. Protein: CASSYSRNRAGNIQYF.

This chain connects TRBV4-3 to TRBJ2-3; perhaps TRBD1 as D (6 bases). The CDR3 has 15 amino acids. CDR1 and CDR2 from the germline V gene are LGHNA and YSLEER. V lost 1 base to trimming and J lost 1 base, with 9 bases between them. The DNA for the CDR3 is TGCGCCAGCAGCCAAGCAGGGGAAGGCACAGATACGCAGTATTTT. The encoded protein is CASSQAGEGTDTQYF.

This clone was seen only once. The genes are TRBV15 and TRBJ1-5; D not certain. This CDR3 region has 13 residues. The germline V gene encodes CDR1 LNHNV and CDR2 YYDKDF (reference sequence). V lost 3 bases and J lost 3, with 6 bases in between. This CDR3 is CATSSRFNQPQHF. Written as DNA, the CDR3 is TGTGCCACCAGCAGTCGGTTCAATCAGCCCCAGCATTTT.

V usage is TRBV5-6 and J usage is TRBJ1-2; 8 bases agree with TRBD1. Germline loops: CDR1 SGHDT, CDR2 YYEEEE. The CDR3 length is 16 residues. V lost 0 bases and J lost 4; bases outside the gene matches: 8. CDR3 in amino acids: CASSLGQGAGLYGYTF. CDR3 bases: TGTGCCAGCAGCTTGGGGCAGGGGGCCGGGCTCTATGGCTACACCTTC.

Details on this clone: The same CDR3 arises from other DNA sequences in this sample as well. The gene calls are TRBV7-9 and TRBJ2-1; 9 positions agree with TRBD1. Germline CDR1 is SEHNR and CDR2 is FQNEAQ (reference sequence). CDR3 size: 15 residues. The junction had 10 bases not matched to a gene; V was cut back by 5 bases and J by 8 bases. CDR3 sequence reads: CASSPGQGRGDEQFF. CDR3 nucleotide sequence: TGTGCCAGCAGCCCGGGACAGGGCCGGGGGGATGAGCAGTTCTTC.

V gene TRBV11-1 combines with J gene TRBJ2-3, with D tentatively TRBD1 (6 bases). CDR1 is SGHAT and CDR2 is FQDESV in the germline V gene (reference sequence). Deletions cut 0 bases from V and 4 bases from J, with 11 bases between. This CDR3 spans 15 amino acids. DNA for the CDR3: TGTGCCAGCAGCTTAGCTCTCCAGGGGCCAGATACGCAGTATTTT. It yields the protein CASSLALQGPDTQYF.

The V gene is TRBV11-3, the J gene TRBJ1-4; 11 bases are a match to TRBD1. This CDR3 comprises 15 residues. CDR1 is SGHNT, CDR2 YENEEA, per germline. J was trimmed by 3 bases and V by 5 bases; bases with no gene match: 2. The CDR3 bases are TGTGCCAGCAGCAGGGACAGGGGGGCTAATGAAAAACTGTTTTTT. It is translated as CASSRDRGANEKLFF.

CDR3 sequence: CASSQQTGLNEKLFF. The CDR3 DNA sequence: TGCGCCAGCAGTCAACAAACAGGGCTTAATGAAAAACTGTTTTTT. J is TRBJ1-4 and V is TRBV23-1; tentative D call: TRBD1 (6 bases). TRBV23-1 is designated an ORF whose function remains uncertain. Between the trimmed V and J ends, which lost 2 bases and 4 bases, there was a span of 11 bases. The CDR3 loop spans 15 amino acids.

This clone has only one observation. The chain has TRBV18 and TRBJ2-2, with TRBD2 as a possible D gene (5 bases). The CDR3 consists of 14 residues. Germline values: CDR1 KGHSH, CDR2 LQKENI. The V gene lost 1 base and the J gene lost 8 bases, with 11 bases spanning the gap. The chain's CDR3 is CASSPRLVAGELFF. CDR3 DNA sequence: TGTGCCAGCTCACCACGTTTGGTAGCGGGGGAGCTGTTTTTT. Variable domain in full (rest from reference TRBV18 and TRBJ2-2): NAGVMQNPRHLVRRRGQEARLRCSPMKGHSHVYWYRQLPEEGLKFMVYLQKENIIDESGMPKERFSAEFPKEGPSILRIQQVVRGDSAAYFCASSPRLVAGELFFGEGSRLTVL.

V gene TRBV4-1 combines with J gene TRBJ1-2; weak D call: TRBD1 (5 bases). CDR1 is MGHRA, CDR2 YSYEKL, per germline. V lost 1 base and J 2 bases, leaving 14 bases between the germline ends. There are 16 residues in the CDR3. The CDR3 nucleotides read TGCGCCAGCAGCCAAGTAGGCCAGGGCATAAACTATGGCTACACCTTC. Translated: CASSQVGQGINYGYTF.

The gene calls are TRBV6-5 and TRBJ2-5; D is undetermined. V gave up 0 bases and J gave up 5 bases, with 7 bases separating them. Germline V gives CDR1 MNHEY, CDR2 SVGAGI. The CDR3 contains 13 residues. CDR3 region: CASSYSYSETQYF. CDR3 bases: TGTGCCAGCAGTTACTCGTACTCCGAGACCCAGTACTTC.

This chain connects TRBV6-6 to TRBJ1-5, with 9 bases identical to TRBD1. Germline CDR1 is MNHNY and CDR2 is SVGAGI (reference sequence). The V and J ends lost 7 bases and 1 base, in that order; junction bases with no gene match: 5. The CDR3 extends over 15 amino acids. Here the CDR3 reads CASKTGGESNQPQHF. The DNA for the CDR3 is TGTGCCAGCAAAACAGGGGGCGAGAGCAATCAGCCCCAGCATTTT.

This clone is termed medium-sized. The chain employs TRBV6-5 and TRBJ1-1; 7 positions match TRBD1. Trimming cost V 7 bases and J 4 bases; bases outside gene matches: 12. The CDR3 has 15 amino acids. Germline V gene sequence: CDR1 MNHEY, CDR2 SVGAGI. CDR3 sequence: CASTETRGLGTEAFF. In DNA form, the CDR3 reads TGTGCCAGCACCGAAACTAGGGGGCTAGGCACTGAAGCTTTCTTT.

The count of this clone is one. The chain employs TRBV7-2 and TRBJ2-3; possibly TRBD2 for D (5 bases). Germline CDR1 SGHTA, CDR2 FQGNSA. This CDR3 comprises 16 residues. Between the trimmed V and J ends, which lost 5 bases and 2 bases, there was a span of 17 bases. The CDR3 nucleotides read TGTGCCAGCAGCCAGACGTATTACGGGGACACAGATACGCAGTATTTT. This codes for CASSQTYYGDTDTQYF.

This clone was seen ten or more times. The V and J genes are TRBV7-9 and TRBJ2-7; maybe TRBD1 (6 bases). The CDR3 has 17 amino acids. Looked up from germline, CDR1 is SEHNR and CDR2 is FQNEAQ (reference sequence). Trimming shortened V by 4 bases and J by 0 bases, and 19 bases separated the two germline ends. CDR3 in amino acids: CASSSRSTGRSSYEQYF. In DNA form, the CDR3 reads TGTGCCAGCAGCTCTAGATCTACAGGGCGGAGCTCCTACGAGCAGTACTTC.

This chain links TRBV9 with TRBJ2-7; D may be TRBD2 (6 bases). The V end lost 4 bases, the J end lost 0 bases, and 17 bases lay between the germline ends. CDR1 is SGDLS, CDR2 YYNGEE, per germline. The CDR3 is 16 residues long. The CDR3 nucleotides are TGTGCCAGCAGCCGAGCTGGGGGGATCAACTCCTACGAGCAGTACTTC. Its translation is CASSRAGGINSYEQYF.

The chain links TRBV15 to TRBJ2-3; tentatively, D is TRBD1 (6 bases). V gave up 0 bases and J gave up 6 bases, with 7 bases separating them. CDR3 length equals 13 residues. The germline gives CDR1 LNHNV, CDR2 YYDKDF (reference sequence). In nucleotides, the CDR3 is TGTGCCACCAGCAGAGATCAGGGGGATACGCAGTATTTT. The encoded protein is CATSRDQGDTQYF. The whole variable domain, filled in from reference TRBV15 and TRBJ2-3, reads DAMVIQNPRYQVTQFGKPVTLSCSQTLNHNVMYWYQQKSSQAPKLLFHYYDKDFNNEADTPDNFQSRRPNTSFCFLDIRSPGLGDTAMYLCATSRDQGDTQYFGPGTRLTVL.

This chain links TRBV7-9 with TRBJ1-2; weak D call: TRBD1 (6 bases). The CDR3 is 16 amino acids. Germline CDR1 SEHNR, CDR2 FQNEAQ (reference sequence). Trimming pared 8 bases from V and 3 bases from J, leaving 22 bases between. CDR3 region: CASDPRTVRSHYGYTF. CDR3 DNA sequence: TGTGCCAGCGACCCCCGGACAGTGAGGAGCCACTATGGCTACACCTTC.

Points on this clone: The sample has other DNA sequences that encode this CDR3 too. The chain couples TRBV6-2 or TRBV6-3 to TRBJ2-3; D perhaps matches TRBD2 (5 bases). Trimming took 0 bases from V and 2 from J, leaving 9 bases between them. Germline lookup yields CDR1 MNHEY and CDR2 SVGEGT. The CDR3 runs to 15 residues. CDR3 nucleotides: TGTGCCAGCAGTTACTCGTCCGGGGACACAGATACGCAGTATTTT. Its translation is CASSYSSGDTDTQYF.

The chain joins TRBV24-1 to TRBJ2-7; TRBD1 matches at 12 bases. V lost 4 bases and J lost 5; bases outside the gene matches: 5. CDR3 length: 15 amino acids. From germline, CDR1 is KGHDR and CDR2 SFDVKD. This CDR3 reads CATSDPGQGANEQYF. CDR3 in DNA: TGTGCCACCAGTGACCCGGGACAGGGGGCAAACGAGCAGTACTTC.